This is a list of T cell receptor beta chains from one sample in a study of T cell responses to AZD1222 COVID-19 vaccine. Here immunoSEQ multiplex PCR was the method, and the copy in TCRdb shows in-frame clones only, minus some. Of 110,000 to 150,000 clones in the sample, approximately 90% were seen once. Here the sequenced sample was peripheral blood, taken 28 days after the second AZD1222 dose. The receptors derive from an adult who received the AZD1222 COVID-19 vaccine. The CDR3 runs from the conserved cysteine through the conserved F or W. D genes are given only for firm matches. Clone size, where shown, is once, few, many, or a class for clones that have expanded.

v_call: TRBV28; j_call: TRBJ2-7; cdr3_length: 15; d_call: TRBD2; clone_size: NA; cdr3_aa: CASSPPSGISYEQYF; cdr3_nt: TGTGCCAGCAGTCCCCCTAGCGGGATTTCCTACGAGCAGTACTTC
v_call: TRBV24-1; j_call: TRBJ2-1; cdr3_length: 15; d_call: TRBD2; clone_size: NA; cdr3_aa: CATSDWASGNDEQFF; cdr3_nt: TGTGCCACCAGTGATTGGGCTAGCGGGAACGATGAGCAGTTCTTC
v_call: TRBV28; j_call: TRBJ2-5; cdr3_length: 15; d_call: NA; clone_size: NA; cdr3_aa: CASRSPRGPQETQYF; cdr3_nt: TGTGCCAGCAGGTCGCCAAGGGGCCCGCAAGAGACCCAGTACTTC
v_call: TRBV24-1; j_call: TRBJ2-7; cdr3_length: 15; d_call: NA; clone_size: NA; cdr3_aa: CATSDSGGGTYEQYF; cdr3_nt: TGTGCCACCAGTGATTCAGGGGGGGGGACCTACGAGCAGTACTTC
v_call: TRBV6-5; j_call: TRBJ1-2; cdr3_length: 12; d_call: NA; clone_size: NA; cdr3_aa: CATRRSNYGYTF; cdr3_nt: TGTGCCACACGGCGGTCGAATTATGGCTACACCTTC
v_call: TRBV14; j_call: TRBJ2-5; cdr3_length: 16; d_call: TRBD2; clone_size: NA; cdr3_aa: CASSQDMRGIQETQYF; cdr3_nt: TGTGCCAGCAGCCAAGATATGCGGGGGATCCAAGAGACCCAGTACTTC
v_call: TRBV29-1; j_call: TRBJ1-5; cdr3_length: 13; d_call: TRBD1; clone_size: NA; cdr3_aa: CSVEGQGDQPQHF; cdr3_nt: TGCAGCGTTGAGGGACAGGGGGATCAGCCCCAGCATTTT
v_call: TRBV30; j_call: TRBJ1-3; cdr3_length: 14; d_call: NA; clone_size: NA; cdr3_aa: CAWSLSHAGNTIYF; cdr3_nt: TGTGCCTGGAGTTTGTCCCACGCGGGAAACACCATATATTTT
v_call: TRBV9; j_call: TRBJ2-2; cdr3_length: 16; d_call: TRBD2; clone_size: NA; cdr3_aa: CASTGTSGSPTGELFF; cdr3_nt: TGTGCCAGCACCGGGACTAGCGGGAGTCCCACCGGGGAGCTGTTTTTT
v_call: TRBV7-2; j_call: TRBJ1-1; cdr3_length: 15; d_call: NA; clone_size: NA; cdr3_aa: CASSLGGPFGAEAFF; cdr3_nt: TGTGCCAGCAGCTTAGGGGGACCCTTCGGCGCTGAAGCTTTCTTT
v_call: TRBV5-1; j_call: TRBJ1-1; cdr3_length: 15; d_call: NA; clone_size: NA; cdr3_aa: CASSRDLVGTTEAFF; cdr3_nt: TGCGCCAGCAGCCGGGACCTAGTCGGGACCACTGAAGCTTTCTTT
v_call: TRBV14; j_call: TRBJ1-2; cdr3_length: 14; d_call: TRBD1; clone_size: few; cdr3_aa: CASSHRQGNYGYTF; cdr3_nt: TGTGCCAGCAGCCACCGACAGGGGAATTATGGCTACACCTTC
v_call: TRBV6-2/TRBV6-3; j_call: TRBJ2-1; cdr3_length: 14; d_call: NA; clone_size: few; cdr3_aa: CASSYSLPPNEQFF; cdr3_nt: TGTGCCAGCAGTTACTCGTTACCCCCCAATGAGCAGTTCTTC
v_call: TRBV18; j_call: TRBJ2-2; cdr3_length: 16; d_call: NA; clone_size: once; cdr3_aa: CASSPRGPTNTGELFF; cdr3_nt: TGTGCCAGCTCACCAAGGGGACCCACGAACACCGGGGAGCTGTTTTTT
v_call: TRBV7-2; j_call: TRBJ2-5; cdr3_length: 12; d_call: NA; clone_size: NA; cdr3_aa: CASSLAAETQYF; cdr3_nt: TGTGCCAGCAGCTTAGCGGCGGAGACCCAGTACTTC
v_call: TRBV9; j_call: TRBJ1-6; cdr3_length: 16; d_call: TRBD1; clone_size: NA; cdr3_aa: CASSATLGQGDSPLHF; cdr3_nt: TGTGCCAGCAGCGCAACCCTAGGACAGGGTGATTCACCCCTCCACTTT
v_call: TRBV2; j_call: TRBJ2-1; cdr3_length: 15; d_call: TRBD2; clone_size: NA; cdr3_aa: CASSEASGSINEQFF; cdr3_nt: TGTGCCAGCAGTGAAGCTAGCGGGAGTATAAATGAGCAGTTCTTC
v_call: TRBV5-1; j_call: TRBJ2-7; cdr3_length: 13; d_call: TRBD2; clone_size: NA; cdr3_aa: CASRILAGDEQYF; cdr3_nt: TGCGCCAGCAGGATACTAGCGGGGGACGAGCAGTACTTC
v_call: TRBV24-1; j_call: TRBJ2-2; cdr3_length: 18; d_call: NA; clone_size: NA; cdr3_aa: CATSESLRDVKNTGELFF; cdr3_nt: TGTGCCACCAGTGAGTCGCTAAGGGACGTCAAAAACACCGGGGAGCTGTTTTTT
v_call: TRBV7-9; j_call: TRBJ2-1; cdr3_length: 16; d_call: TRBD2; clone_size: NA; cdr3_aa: CASSLVMGLAGVEQFF; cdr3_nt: TGTGCCAGCAGCTTAGTTATGGGACTAGCGGGAGTGGAGCAGTTCTTC
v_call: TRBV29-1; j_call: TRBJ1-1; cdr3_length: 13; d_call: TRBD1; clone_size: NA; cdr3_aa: CSVRGDRVTEAFF; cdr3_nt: TGCAGCGTTAGGGGGGACAGGGTCACTGAAGCTTTCTTT
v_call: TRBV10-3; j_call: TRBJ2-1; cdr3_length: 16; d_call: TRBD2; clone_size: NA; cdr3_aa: CAISETSGATYNEQFF; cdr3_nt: TGTGCCATCAGTGAGACTAGCGGGGCCACCTACAATGAGCAGTTCTTC
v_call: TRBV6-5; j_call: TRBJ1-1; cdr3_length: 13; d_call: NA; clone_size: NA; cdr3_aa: CASSYSGGLKAFF; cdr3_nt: TGTGCCAGCAGTTACTCAGGGGGGCTTAAAGCTTTCTTT
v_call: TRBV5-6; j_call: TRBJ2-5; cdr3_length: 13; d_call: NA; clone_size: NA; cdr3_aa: CASSLVSQETQYF; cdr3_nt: TGTGCCAGCAGCTTGGTCAGCCAAGAGACCCAGTACTTC
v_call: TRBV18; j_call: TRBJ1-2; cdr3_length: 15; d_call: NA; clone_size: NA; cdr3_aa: CASSATGHENYGYTF; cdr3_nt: TGTGCCAGCTCAGCGACAGGACATGAGAACTATGGCTACACCTTC
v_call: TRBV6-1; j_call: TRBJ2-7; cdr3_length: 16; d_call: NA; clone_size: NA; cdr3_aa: CASSEAGRRGQYEQYF; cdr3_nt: TGTGCCAGCAGTGAAGCCGGGAGGCGGGGGCAATACGAGCAGTACTTC
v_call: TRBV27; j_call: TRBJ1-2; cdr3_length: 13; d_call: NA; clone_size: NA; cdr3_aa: CASSFDTNYGYTF; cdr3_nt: TGTGCCAGCAGTTTTGACACCAACTATGGCTACACCTTC
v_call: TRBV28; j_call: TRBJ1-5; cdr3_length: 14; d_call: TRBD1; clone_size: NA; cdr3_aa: CASKVTGGLQPQHF; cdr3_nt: TGTGCCAGCAAAGTAACAGGGGGCCTTCAGCCCCAGCATTTT
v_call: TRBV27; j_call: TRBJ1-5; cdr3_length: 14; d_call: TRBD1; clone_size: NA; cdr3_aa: CASSGTGGRQPQHF; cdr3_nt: TGTGCCAGCAGTGGGACAGGGGGCCGTCAGCCCCAGCATTTT
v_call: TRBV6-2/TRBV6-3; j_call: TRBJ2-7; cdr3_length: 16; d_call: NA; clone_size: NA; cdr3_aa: CASSPYPRGTSYEQYF; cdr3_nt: TGTGCCAGCAGCCCCTACCCCCGCGGGACATCCTACGAGCAGTACTTC
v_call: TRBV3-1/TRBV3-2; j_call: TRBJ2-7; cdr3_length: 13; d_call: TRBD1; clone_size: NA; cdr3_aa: CASSRQGLYEQYF; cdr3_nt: TGTGCCAGCAGCCGACAGGGCCTCTACGAGCAGTACTTC
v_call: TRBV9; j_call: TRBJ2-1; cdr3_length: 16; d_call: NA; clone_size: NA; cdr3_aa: CASSVSPRGVENEQFF; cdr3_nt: TGTGCCAGCAGCGTATCTCCGAGGGGGGTGGAAAATGAGCAGTTCTTC
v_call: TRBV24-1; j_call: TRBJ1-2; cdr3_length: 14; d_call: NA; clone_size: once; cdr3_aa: CATSTAGDDYGYTF; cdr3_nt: TGTGCCACCAGTACGGCAGGGGATGACTATGGCTACACCTTC
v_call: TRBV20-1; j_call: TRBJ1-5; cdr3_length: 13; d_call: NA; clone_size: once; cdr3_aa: CSASSGGIQPQHF; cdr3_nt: TGCAGTGCTAGTTCGGGGGGGATTCAGCCCCAGCATTTT
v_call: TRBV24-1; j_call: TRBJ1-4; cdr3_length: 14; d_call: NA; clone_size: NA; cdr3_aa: CATQGGGRGEKLFF; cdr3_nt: TGTGCCACCCAGGGCGGGGGCCGGGGGGAAAAACTGTTTTTT
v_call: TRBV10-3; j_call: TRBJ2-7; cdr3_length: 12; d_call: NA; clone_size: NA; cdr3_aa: CAISGATYEQYF; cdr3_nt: TGTGCCATCAGTGGGGCTACCTACGAGCAGTACTTC
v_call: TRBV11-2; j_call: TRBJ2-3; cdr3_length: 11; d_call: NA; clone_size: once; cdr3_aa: CASSLADTQYF; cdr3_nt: TGTGCCAGCAGCTTAGCGGATACGCAGTATTTT
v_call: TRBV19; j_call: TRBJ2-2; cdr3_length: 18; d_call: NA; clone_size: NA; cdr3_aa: CASSIARSRAENTGELFF; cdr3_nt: TGTGCCAGTAGTATCGCCCGATCCAGGGCGGAGAACACCGGGGAGCTGTTTTTT
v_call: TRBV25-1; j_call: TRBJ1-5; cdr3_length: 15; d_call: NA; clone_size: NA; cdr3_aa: CASSHSGGINQPQHF; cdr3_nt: TGTGCCAGCAGTCATTCGGGAGGAATCAATCAGCCCCAGCATTTT
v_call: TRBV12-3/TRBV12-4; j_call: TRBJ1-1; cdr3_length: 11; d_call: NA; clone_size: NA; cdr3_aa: CASRGGELAFF; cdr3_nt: TGTGCCAGCCGGGGGGGAGAGCTAGCTTTCTTT
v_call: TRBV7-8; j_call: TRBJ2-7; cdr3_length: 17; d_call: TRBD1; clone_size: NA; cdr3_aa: CASSLLPGQGIIYEQYF; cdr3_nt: TGTGCCAGCAGCCTCTTACCGGGACAGGGTATAATCTACGAGCAGTACTTC
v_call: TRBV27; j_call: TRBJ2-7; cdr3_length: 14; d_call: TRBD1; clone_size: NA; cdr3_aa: CASSFRQGRYEQYF; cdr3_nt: TGTGCCAGCAGTTTCAGACAGGGTCGGTACGAGCAGTACTTC
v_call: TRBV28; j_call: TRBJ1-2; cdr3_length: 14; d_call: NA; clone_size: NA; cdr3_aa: CASSLSALPHGYTF; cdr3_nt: TGTGCCAGCAGTTTATCGGCCCTTCCTCATGGCTACACCTTC
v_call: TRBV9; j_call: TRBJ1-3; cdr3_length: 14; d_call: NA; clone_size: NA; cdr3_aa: CASSGTASGNTIYF; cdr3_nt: TGTGCCAGCAGCGGGACAGCCTCTGGAAACACCATATATTTT
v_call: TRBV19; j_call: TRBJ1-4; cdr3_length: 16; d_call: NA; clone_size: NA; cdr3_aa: CASQQGRGATNEKLFF; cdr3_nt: TGTGCCAGTCAACAGGGCAGGGGAGCAACTAATGAAAAACTGTTTTTT
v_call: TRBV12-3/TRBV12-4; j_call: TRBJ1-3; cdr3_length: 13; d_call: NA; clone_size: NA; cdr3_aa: CASHGTLGNTIYF; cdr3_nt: TGTGCCAGCCATGGGACTCTCGGAAACACCATATATTTT
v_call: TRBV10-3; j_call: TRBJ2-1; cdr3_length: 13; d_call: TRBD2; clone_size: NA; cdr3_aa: CASQLAGVAEQFF; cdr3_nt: TGTGCCTCTCAACTAGCGGGAGTAGCTGAGCAGTTCTTC
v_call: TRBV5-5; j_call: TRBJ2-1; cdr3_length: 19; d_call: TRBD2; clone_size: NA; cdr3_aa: CASSWGLAGGPRGYNEQFF; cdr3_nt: TGTGCCAGCAGCTGGGGTCTAGCGGGAGGGCCTCGTGGATACAATGAGCAGTTCTTC
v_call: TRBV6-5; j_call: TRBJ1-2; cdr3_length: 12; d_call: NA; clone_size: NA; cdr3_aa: CASSPDSYGYTF; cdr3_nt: TGTGCCAGCAGCCCCGACAGCTATGGCTACACCTTC
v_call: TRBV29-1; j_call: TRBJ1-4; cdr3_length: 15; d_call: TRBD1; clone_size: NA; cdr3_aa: CSVGQGASTNEKLFF; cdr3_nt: TGCAGCGTGGGACAGGGGGCTTCGACTAATGAAAAACTGTTTTTT
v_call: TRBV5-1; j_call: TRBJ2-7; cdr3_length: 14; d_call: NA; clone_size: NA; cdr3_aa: CASSFLSGGYEQYF; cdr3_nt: TGCGCCAGCAGCTTCCTGTCCGGCGGCTACGAGCAGTACTTC